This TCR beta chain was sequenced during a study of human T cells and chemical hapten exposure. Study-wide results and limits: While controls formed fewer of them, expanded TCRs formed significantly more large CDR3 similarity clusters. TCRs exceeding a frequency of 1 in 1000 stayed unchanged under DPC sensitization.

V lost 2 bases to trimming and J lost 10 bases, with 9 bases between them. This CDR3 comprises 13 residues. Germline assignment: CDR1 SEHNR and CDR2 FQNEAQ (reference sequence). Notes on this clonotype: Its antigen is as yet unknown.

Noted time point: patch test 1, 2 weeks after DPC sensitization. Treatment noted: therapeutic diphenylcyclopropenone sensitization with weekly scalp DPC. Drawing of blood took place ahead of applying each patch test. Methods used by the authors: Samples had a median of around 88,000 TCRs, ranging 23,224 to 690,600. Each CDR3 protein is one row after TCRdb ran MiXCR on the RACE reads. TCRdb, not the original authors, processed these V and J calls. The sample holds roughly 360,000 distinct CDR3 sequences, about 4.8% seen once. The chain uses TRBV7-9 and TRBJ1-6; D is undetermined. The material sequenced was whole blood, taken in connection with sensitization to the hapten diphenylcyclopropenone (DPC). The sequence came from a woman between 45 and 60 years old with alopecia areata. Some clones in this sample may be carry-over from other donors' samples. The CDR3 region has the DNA TGTGCCAGCAGCTTAAAGCAGGAGTCACCCCTCCACTTT. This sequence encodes CASSLKQESPLHF. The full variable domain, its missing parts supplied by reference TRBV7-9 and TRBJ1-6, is DTGVSQNPRHKITKRGQNVTFRCDPISEHNRLYWYRQTLGQGPEFLTYFQNEAQLEKSRLLSDRFSAERPKGSFSTLEIQRTEQGDSAMYLCASSLKQESPLHFGNGTRLTVT.